This TCR beta chain was sequenced during a study of shared clonotypes between healthy human individuals. For the study at large: Per-donor plates numbered three CD4 naive, three CD4 memory, two CD8 naive and one CD8 memory.

The study drew all its donors from Caucasian adults living in Nashville, Tennessee. The study's findings and limits: Naive subsets typically showed greater estimated richness than memory subsets.

Genomic DNA (from each subset) was split evenly across several immunoSEQ plates. Profiling relied on immunoSEQ multiplex PCR, and the TCRdb table lists in-frame clones only, not all of them. The sample gives about a million clones, 60% to 80% of which show up once; more than 0.85% is in the top ten. This clone was detected a few times. What it binds is not known. The V segment lost 5 bases and the J segment 5 bases; nucleotides outside the gene matches: 20. The CDR3 spans 18 residues. CDR1 is LNHDA, CDR2 SQIVND, per germline (reference sequence). Input material: memory CD4+ T cells from PBMCs. The subset denotes: CD45RA-negative fraction. The source is a young man in good health. Some clones in this sample may be carry-over from other donors' samples. This chain uses TRBV19 with TRBJ1-1; 7 bases fit TRBD1. CDR3 bases: TGTGCCAGTAGTGGACTATGGACAGGCCGTTCGTGGGGGACTGAAGCTTTCTTT. This sequence encodes CASSGLWTGRSWGTEAFF.